The sequence of this T cell receptor (beta chain) was determined in a study of blood T cell repertoires in COVID-19 (dated by TCRdb to about 2020). With respect to the entire study: Collaborator samples came from the United States, Italy and Spain and covered acute and convalescent phases of COVID-19. The prospective study material was composed of cDNA or gDNA derived from T cells, B-cell-depleted T cells, or PBMCs. Deeply sampled blood TCRbeta repertoires from subjects exposed to, actively infected with, or recovered from COVID-19 were included in the dataset. The repertoires were released in a freely available public database meant as a resource for research on the immune response to SARS-CoV-2. Samples came from the ongoing ImmuneRACE study (first 160 participants) plus 1,254 subjects from 6 global collaborators. Sample metadata almost always included a de-identified subject ID, COVID-19 status, age in years and sex. Where available, HLA class I and class II types were taken from metadata supplied by the sample provider and were not determined by assay-based typing.

Notes on this clone: Its antigen remains undetermined. Base-call qualities are not available, and no considerably larger clone is one nucleotide away.

The collaborating institutions used their own protocols to collect whole blood in K2EDTA tubes. For TCRbeta analysis, collaborators shipped samples as frozen whole blood, isolated PBMCs, or DNA extracted from either of those sample types. Results and caveats for the whole study, not just this receptor: How much clinical and demographic metadata was included differed by source and by participant, and the metadata was provided uncurated.

The immunoSEQ Assay, a bias-controlled multiplex PCR, was used to amplify TCRbeta CDR3 regions from genomic DNA. On the authors' methods: Nucleated cell counts per sample were estimated from amplification of reference gene primers within the assay. Sequence reads were collapsed and filtered to measure the absolute abundance of every unique TCRbeta CDR3 rearrangement. For each sample, productive Simpson clonality was calculated as the square root of Simpson's diversity index over productive rearrangements. Drawn from immuneACCESS, this table holds only the in-frame rearrangements with V and J called that TCRdb kept. Clones are partly lost; checked studies trace under half to an unresolved V gene and leave the rest unexplained. The V and J calls and clone size come from that table; D and trimming were worked out from the DNA. The table for this sample lists 24,000 or so clones; more than 75% of them were counted only once. About 18% of the sample lies in the top ten.

The CDR3 holds 18 amino acids from the cysteine to the phenylalanine. Here the CDR3 DNA is all that survives: 54 bases in frame from base 1. At the junction V is shortened by 6 bases and J by 8 bases; bases outside the gene matches: 14. As encoded in the germline V gene, CDR1 is MGHRA while CDR2 is YSYEKL. This TCR derives from an elderly woman with acute or convalescent COVID-19. Sequencing used peripheral blood. The chain is assembled from TRBV4-1 and TRBJ2-3, with TRBD2 matching 16 junction bases. The CDR3 amino acid sequence is: CASRPSKAGTSGRGTQYF. The DNA reads TGCGCCAGCAGACCCTCCAAAGCGGGGACTAGCGGGAGGGGTACGCAGTATTTT.